This TCR beta chain was sequenced in a study of blood T cell repertoires in COVID-19. TCRdb's copy holds only in-frame clones and misses some; the assay was immunoSEQ multiplex PCR. In the table there are about 180,000 clones, roughly 88% of which are singletons. The CDR3 is made up of 15 amino acids. J was trimmed by 0 bases and V by 6 bases; bases with no gene match: 6. Germline-derived CDR1 and CDR2 are MNHEY and SMNVEV (reference sequence). The genes are TRBV27 and TRBJ2-7; 9 nucleotides line up with TRBD1. The sample was PBMCs or T cells enriched from blood (not recorded which). The TCR sequence derives from a woman in her thirties who had recovered from COVID-19. CDR3 sequence: CASSWDRASSYEQYF. The CDR3 DNA reads as TGTGCCAGCAGCTGGGACAGGGCTAGCTCCTACGAGCAGTACTTC.